This T cell receptor beta chain originates from a study of blood T cell repertoires in COVID-19 (TCRdb year 2020). Turning to the overall study: Samples from collaborators originated in the United States, Italy and Spain and spanned both the acute and convalescent phases of COVID-19. Nearly every sample came with metadata listing a de-identified subject ID, COVID-19 status, age in years and sex. The repertoires were made available in a free public database intended to serve as a resource for research on the immune response to SARS-CoV-2. Samples were obtained from the ongoing ImmuneRACE study (first 160 participants) and from some 1,200 subjects provided by 6 global collaborators. Where available, HLA class I and class II types were obtained from metadata supplied by the sample provider rather than from assay-based typing. The material from the prospective study consisted of cDNA or gDNA derived from T cells, B-cell-depleted T cells, or PBMCs. The dataset comprised deeply sampled blood TCRbeta repertoires from subjects exposed to, actively infected with, or recovered from COVID-19.

TCRbeta CDR3 regions were amplified from genomic DNA using the immunoSEQ Assay, a bias-controlled multiplex PCR. In the paper's pipeline: The number of nucleated cells in each sample was estimated by amplification of reference gene primers within the assay. To quantify the absolute abundance of each unique TCRbeta CDR3 rearrangement, sequence reads were collapsed and filtered. For each sample, productive Simpson clonality was calculated by taking the square root of Simpson's diversity index across productive rearrangements. Sourced from immuneACCESS, this table was stored by TCRdb with only in-frame sequences that have V and J called. A share of the clones is absent; for the studies checked, an unresolved V gene accounts for under half, and the remainder has no known explanation. That table supplies the V and J calls and clone size; D and trimming were determined from the DNA. The sample records roughly 480,000 clones, 89% of which are singletons. The ten largest clones represent roughly 1% of the sample.

One collaborating source in Seattle enrolled patients during active infection and followed them longitudinally through the course of disease. Each collaborating institution followed its own protocols to collect whole blood in K2EDTA tubes. Collaborator samples were shipped for TCRbeta analysis as frozen whole blood, isolated PBMCs, or DNA extracted from either sample type. The germline V gene encodes CDR1 LGHNA and CDR2 YNFKEQ. Cut back by 3 bases and 5 bases, the V and J ends lie 11 bases apart. The CDR3 starts with the cysteine, ends with the phenylalanine, and has 14 residues. The only DNA kept is the CDR3, 42 bases in frame from the first base. Paper-wide results and their limitations: The quantity of clinical and demographic metadata differed by source and by participant and was supplied without curation.

In the case of this clone: What antigen it recognizes has not been identified. No base qualities exist here, and no much larger clone lies one base off it.

This clonotype was obtained from a man in his late teens or twenties with COVID-19, enrolled during active disease. The rearranged segments are TRBV4-2 and TRBJ2-1; TRBD2 is perhaps the D gene, given 5 matching bases. Source material: peripheral blood. The CDR3 corresponds to CASSQRLQDNEQFF. The bases read TGTGCCAGCAGCCAGAGACTACAAGACAATGAGCAGTTCTTC.